This TCR beta chain stems from a study of blood T cell repertoires in COVID-19. Whole-study context: The United States, Italy and Spain provided the acute and convalescent COVID-19 samples. From T cells, B-cell-depleted T cells, or PBMCs came the material, which was cDNA or gDNA.

Per the authors' pipeline: Reference gene primer amplification yielded estimated nucleated cell counts. Only in-frame clones appear in the TCRdb table, and some are missing; sequencing was by immunoSEQ multiplex PCR. V, J and clone size were drawn from that table, and D and trimming were deduced from the DNA. The repertoire holds roughly 280,000 clones, with around nine tenths as singletons. The germline V gene has CDR1 SGHNT and CDR2 YYREEE (reference sequence). The CDR3 has 18 amino acids. The ends lost 3 bases at V and 2 bases at J; junction bases unmatched: 15. One Seattle source followed patients from active infection through their disease course.

The receptor was isolated from a woman aged 60 to 75 with COVID-19, enrolled during active disease. The chain couples TRBV5-4 to TRBJ2-7; 9 bases map to TRBD1. Sequencing was done on a sample of peripheral blood. As DNA, the CDR3 is TGTGCCAGCAGCTCACAGGGGGCGATGGCTGCGCTCCCCTACGAGCAGTACTTC. Protein: CASSSQGAMAALPYEQYF.